Only one count was recorded for the clone carrying this T cell receptor (beta chain). V was pared by 1 base and J by 4 bases, with 7 bases between. Germline CDR1 reads MNHNS; CDR2 reads SASEGT. CDR3 length equals 13 residues. The protocol was immunoSEQ multiplex PCR, while the TCRdb copy is restricted to in-frame clones and leaves out a portion. The sample carries 200,000 to 250,000 clones, approximately 83% recorded once. The data originate from a study of blood T cell repertoires in COVID-19. The source is a woman in her thirties with COVID-19, enrolled during active disease. This chain connects TRBV6-1 to TRBJ1-1, with no clear D. Sequencing used peripheral blood. CDR3 protein: CASSEGERTEAFF. As DNA, the CDR3 is TGTGCCAGCAGTGAAGGGGAGCGCACTGAAGCTTTCTTT.